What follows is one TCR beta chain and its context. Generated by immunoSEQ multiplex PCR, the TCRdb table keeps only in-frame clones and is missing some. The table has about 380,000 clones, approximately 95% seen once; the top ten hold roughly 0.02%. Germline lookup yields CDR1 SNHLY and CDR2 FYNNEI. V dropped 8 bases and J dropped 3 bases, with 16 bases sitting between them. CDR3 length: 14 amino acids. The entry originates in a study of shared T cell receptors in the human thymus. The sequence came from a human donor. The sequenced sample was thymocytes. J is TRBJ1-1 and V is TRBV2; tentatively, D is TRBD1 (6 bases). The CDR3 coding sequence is TGTGCCAGCGGGTGGGGGGGCCGGTACACTGAAGCTTTCTTT. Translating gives CASGWGGRYTEAFF.